These 2 T cell receptor beta chains were all obtained from the same sample, sequenced in a study of blood T cell repertoires in COVID-19. This table comes from immunoSEQ multiplex PCR, and its TCRdb copy is limited to in-frame clones, with some not included. Seen here are 100,000 to 150,000 clones, 84% observed once, and the top ten hold 9% to 15%. Specimen: peripheral blood. These TCRs come from a woman aged 60-75 years with acute or convalescent COVID-19.

This clone came up once. The chain is built from TRBV19 and TRBJ2-7, with 10 nucleotides matching TRBD1. Germline loops: CDR1 LNHDA, CDR2 SQIVND (reference sequence). The CDR3 contains 15 residues. Trimming cost V 4 bases and J 7 bases; bases outside gene matches: 10. This chain's CDR3 is CASSSRQGAVEEQYF. CDR3 DNA sequence: TGTGCCAGTAGTAGCCGACAGGGGGCAGTGGAAGAGCAGTACTTC.

This chain connects TRBV3-1 (or the pseudogene TRBV3-2) to TRBJ1-2, with TRBD1 matching over 9 bases. Trimming took 4 bases from V and 7 from J; bases not matched to a gene: 10. Germline CDR1 and CDR2: LGHDT and YNNKEL (reference sequence). The CDR3 has 15 amino acids. The CDR3 spells CASSPDRDRVGGYTF. Here the CDR3 DNA reads TGTGCCAGCAGCCCAGACCGGGACAGGGTAGGTGGCTACACCTTC.